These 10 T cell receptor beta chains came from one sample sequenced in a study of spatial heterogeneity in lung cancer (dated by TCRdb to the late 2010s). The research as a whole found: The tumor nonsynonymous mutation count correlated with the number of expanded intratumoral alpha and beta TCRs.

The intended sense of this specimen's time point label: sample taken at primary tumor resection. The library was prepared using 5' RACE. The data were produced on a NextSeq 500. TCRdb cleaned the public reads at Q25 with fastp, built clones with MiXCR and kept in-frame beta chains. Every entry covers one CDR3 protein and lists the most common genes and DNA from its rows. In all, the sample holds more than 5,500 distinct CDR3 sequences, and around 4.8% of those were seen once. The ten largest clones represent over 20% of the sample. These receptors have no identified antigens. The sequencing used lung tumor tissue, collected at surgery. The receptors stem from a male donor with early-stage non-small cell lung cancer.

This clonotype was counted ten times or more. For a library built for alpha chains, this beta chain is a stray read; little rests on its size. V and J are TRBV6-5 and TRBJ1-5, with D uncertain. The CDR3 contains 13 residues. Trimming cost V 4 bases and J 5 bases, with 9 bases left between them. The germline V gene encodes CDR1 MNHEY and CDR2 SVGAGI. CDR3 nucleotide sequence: TGTGCCAGCAGTTCACGACCCGATCAGCCCCAGCATTTT. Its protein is CASSSRPDQPQHF.

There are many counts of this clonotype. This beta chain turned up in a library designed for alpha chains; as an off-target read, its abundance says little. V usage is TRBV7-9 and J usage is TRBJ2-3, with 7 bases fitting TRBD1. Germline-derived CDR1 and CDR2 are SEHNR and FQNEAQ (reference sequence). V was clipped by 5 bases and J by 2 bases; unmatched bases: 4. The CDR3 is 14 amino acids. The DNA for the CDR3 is TGTGCCAGCAGCAAGACAGGGTCCACAGATACGCAGTATTTT. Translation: CASSKTGSTDTQYF.

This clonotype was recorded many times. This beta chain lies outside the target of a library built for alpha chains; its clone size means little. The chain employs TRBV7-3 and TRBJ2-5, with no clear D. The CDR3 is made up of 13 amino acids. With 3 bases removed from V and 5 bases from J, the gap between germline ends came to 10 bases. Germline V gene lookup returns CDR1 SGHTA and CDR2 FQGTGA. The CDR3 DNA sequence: TGTGCCAGCAGCTTTGATTACTTGGAGACCCAGTACTTC. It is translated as CASSFDYLETQYF.

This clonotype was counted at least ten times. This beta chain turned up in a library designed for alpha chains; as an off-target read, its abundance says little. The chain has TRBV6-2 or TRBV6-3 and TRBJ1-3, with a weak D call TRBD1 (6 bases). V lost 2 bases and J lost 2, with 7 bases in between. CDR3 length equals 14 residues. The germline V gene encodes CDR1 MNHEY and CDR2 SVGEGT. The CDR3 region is CASSYGTTGNTIYF. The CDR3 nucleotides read TGTGCCAGCAGTTACGGGACAACTGGAAACACCATATATTTT.

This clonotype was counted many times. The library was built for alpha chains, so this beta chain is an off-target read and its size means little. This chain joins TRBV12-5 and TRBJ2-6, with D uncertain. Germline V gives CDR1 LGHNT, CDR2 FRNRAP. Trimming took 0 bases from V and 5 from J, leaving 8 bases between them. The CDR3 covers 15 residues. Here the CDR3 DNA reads TGTGCTAGTGGTTTGGTAGCCGCTCGGGCCAACGTCCTGACTTTC. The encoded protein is CASGLVAARANVLTF.

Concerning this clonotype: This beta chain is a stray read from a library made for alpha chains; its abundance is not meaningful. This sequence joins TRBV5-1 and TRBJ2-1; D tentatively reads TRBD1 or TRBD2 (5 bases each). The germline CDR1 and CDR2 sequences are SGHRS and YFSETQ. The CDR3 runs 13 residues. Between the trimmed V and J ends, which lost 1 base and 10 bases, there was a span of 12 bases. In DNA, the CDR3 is TGCGCCAGCAGCTTGAGGGGAGATGGGGAGCAGTTCTTC. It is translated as CASSLRGDGEQFF.

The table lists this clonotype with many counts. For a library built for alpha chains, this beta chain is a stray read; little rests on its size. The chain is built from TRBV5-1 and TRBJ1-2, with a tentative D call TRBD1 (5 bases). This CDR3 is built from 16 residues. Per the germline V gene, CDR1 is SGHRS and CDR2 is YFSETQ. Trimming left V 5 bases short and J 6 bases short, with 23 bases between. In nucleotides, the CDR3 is TGCGCCAGCAGTCCCAATCCAGGGAACCCTAAGGATGGCTACACCTTC. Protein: CASSPNPGNPKDGYTF. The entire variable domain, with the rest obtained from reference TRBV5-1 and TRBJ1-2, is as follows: KAGVTQTPRYLIKTRGQQVTLSCSPISGHRSVSWYQQTPGQGLQFLFEYFSETQRNKGNFPGRFSGRQFSNSRSEMNVSTLELGDSALYLCASSPNPGNPKDGYTFGSGTRLTVV.

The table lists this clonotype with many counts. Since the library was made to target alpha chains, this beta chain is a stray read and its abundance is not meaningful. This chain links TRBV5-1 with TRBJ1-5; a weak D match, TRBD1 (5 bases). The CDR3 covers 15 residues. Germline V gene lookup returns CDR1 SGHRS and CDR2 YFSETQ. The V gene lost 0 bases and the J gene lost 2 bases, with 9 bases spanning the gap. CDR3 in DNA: TGCGCCAGCAGCTTGGGTCAGGGCGGCAATCAGCCCCAGCATTTT. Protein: CASSLGQGGNQPQHF.

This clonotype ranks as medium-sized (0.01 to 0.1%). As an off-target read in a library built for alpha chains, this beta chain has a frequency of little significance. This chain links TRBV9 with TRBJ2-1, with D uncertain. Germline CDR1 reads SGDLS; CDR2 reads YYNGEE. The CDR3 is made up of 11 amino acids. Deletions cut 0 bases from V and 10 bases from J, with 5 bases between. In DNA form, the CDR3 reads TGTGCCAGCAGCGTAGTGGGGGAGCAGTTCTTC. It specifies CASSVVGEQFF.

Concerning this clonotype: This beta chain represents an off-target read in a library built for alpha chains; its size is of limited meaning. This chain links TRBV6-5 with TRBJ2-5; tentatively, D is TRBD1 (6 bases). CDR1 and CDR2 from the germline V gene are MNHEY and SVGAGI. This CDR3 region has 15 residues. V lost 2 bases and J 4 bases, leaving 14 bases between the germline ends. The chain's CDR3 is CASSYANTGRETQYF. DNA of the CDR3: TGTGCCAGCAGTTACGCCAATACAGGGCGAGAGACCCAGTACTTC.